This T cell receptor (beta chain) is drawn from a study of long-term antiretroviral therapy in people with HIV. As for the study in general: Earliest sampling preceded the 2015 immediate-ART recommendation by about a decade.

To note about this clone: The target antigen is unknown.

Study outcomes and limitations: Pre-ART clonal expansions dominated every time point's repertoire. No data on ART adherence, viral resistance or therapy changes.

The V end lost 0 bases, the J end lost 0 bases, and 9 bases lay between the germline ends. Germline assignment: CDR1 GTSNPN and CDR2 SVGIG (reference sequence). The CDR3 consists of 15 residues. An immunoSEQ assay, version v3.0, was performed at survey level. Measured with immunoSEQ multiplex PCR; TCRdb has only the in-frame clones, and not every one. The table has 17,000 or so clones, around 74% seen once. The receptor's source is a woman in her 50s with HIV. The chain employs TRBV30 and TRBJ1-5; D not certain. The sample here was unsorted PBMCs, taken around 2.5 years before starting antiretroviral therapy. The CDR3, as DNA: TGTGCCTGGAGTGTGGGAGAGGATAGCAATCAGCCCCAGCATTTT. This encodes CAWSVGEDSNQPQHF.